This TCR beta chain was retrieved from a study of T-cell memory formation after mild COVID-19. On the study more broadly: Clusters of TCRs were largely donor specific. Study-wide findings and caveats: Those CD4+ clones that contracted were mainly in CM and EM (CD8+ ones in EMRA).

Via MiXCR, TCRdb re-called the 5' RACE reads, giving one row per CDR3 protein. The sample carries 200,000 to 250,000 distinct CDR3 sequences, roughly 9.4% recorded once. This clonotype was seen a handful of times. Its matching antigen is unknown. Germline V gives CDR1 SEHNR, CDR2 FQNEAQ (reference sequence). J was trimmed by 5 bases and V by 7 bases; bases with no gene match: 8. The CDR3 is 13 residues long. V gene TRBV7-9 combines with J gene TRBJ2-7; 7 nucleotides line up with TRBD1. The specimen was PBMCs or a T cell subset sorted from them (not recorded which). The TCR comes from a young man who had mild COVID-19 (a few samples of this study predate the infection). Cell type and time point are not known. CDR3 in amino acids: CASMVNTGDEQYV. As DNA, the CDR3 is TGTGCCAGCATGGTGAATACAGGGGACGAGCAGTACGTC.